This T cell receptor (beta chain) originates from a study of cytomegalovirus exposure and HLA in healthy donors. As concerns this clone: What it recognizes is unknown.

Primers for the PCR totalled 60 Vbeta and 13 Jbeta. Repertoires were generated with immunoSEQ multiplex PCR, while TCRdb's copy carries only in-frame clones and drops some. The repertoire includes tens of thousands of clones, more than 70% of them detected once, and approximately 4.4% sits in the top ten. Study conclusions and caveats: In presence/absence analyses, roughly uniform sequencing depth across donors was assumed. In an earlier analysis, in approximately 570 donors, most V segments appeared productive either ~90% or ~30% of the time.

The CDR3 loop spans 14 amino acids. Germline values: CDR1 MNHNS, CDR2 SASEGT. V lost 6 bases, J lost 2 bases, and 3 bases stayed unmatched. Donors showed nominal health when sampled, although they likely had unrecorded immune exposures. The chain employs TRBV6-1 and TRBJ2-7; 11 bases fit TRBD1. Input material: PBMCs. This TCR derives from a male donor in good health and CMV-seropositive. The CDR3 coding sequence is TGTGCCAGCAGACCGGGACAGGGGGCCTACGAGCAGTACTTC. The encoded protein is CASRPGQGAYEQYF.